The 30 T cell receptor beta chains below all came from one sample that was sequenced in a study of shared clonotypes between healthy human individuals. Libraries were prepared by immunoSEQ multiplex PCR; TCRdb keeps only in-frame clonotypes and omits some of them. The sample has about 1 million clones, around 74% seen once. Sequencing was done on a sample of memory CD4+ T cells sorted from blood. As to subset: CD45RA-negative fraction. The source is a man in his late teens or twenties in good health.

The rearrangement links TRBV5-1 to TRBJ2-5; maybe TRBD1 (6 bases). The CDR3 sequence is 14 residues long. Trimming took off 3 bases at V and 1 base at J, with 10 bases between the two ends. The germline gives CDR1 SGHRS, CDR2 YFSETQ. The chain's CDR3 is CASSSGQFQETQYF. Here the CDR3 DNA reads TGCGCCAGCAGCTCCGGACAGTTCCAAGAGACCCAGTACTTC.

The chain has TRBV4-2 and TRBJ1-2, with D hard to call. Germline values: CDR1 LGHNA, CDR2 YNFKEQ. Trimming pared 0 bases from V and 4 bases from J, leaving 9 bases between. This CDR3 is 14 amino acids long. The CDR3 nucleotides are TGTGCCAGCAGCCAAGATCGGGGTCCCTATGGCTACACCTTC. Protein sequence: CASSQDRGPYGYTF.

This CDR3 is CASSQLAAQWNEQFF. The CDR3 DNA follows: TGTGCCAGCAGCCAACTAGCGGCCCAATGGAATGAGCAGTTCTTC. J is TRBJ2-1 and V is TRBV7-2, with 8 bases lining up with TRBD2. CDR3 length: 15 residues. With V trimmed by 5 bases and J by 7 bases, 10 bases remained unmatched. Germline V CDR1 and CDR2: SGHTA, FQGNSA.

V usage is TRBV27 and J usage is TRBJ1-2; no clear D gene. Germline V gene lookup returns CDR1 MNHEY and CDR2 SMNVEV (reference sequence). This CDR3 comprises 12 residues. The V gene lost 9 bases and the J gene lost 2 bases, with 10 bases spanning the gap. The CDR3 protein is CASAPGNYGYTF. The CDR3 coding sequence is TGTGCCAGTGCCCCGGGGAACTATGGCTACACCTTC.

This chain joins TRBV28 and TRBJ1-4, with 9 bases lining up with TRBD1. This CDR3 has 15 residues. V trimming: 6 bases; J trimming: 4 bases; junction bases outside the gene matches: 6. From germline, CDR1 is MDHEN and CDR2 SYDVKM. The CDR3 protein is CASRLQGARNEKLFF. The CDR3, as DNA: TGTGCCAGCAGACTACAGGGGGCGCGTAATGAAAAACTGTTTTTT.

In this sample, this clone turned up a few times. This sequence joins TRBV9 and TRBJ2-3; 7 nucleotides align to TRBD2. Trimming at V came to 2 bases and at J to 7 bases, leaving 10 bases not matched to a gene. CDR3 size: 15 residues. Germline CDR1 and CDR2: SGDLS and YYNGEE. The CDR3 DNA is TGTGCCAGCAGCGTGGGTGGGAGGGCCGTCAATACGCAGTATTTT. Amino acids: CASSVGGRAVNTQYF. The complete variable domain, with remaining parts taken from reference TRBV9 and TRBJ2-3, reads DSGVTQTPKHLITATGQRVTLRCSPRSGDLSVYWYQQSLDQGLQFLIQYYNGEERAKGNILERFSAQQFPDLHSELNLSSLELGDSALYFCASSVGGRAVNTQYFGPGTRLTVL.

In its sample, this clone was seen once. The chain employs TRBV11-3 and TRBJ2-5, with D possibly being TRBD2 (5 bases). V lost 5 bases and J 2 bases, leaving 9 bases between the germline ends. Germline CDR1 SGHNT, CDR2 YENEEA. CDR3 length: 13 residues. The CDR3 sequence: CASSPPGQETQYF. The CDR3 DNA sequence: TGTGCCAGCAGCCCCCCGGGACAAGAGACCCAGTACTTC.

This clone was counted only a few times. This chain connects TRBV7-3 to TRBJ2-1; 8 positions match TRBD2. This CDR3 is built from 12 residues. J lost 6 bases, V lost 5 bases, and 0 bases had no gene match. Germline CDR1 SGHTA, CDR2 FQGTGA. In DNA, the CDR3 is TGTGCCAGCAGCGCGGGGGGCAATGAGCAGTTCTTC. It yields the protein CASSAGGNEQFF.

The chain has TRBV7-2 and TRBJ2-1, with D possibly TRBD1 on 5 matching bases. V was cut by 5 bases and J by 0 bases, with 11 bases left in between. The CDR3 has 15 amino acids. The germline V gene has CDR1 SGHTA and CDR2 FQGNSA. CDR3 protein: CASSRSRASYNEQFF. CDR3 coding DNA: TGTGCCAGCAGCCGCTCCAGGGCCTCCTACAATGAGCAGTTCTTC.

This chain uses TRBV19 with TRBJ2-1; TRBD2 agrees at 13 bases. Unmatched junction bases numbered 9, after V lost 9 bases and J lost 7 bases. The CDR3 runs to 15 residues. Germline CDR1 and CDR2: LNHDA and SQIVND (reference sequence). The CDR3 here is CASTSLAGGGNEQFF. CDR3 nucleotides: TGTGCCAGCACCTCACTAGCGGGAGGGGGAAATGAGCAGTTCTTC.

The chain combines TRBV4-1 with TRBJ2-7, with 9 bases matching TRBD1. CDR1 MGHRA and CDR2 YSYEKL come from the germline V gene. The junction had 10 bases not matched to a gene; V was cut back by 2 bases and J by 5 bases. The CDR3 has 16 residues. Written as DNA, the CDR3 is TGCGCCAGCAGCCAACCTCGCCGGGACAGGGCCCACGAGCAGTACTTC. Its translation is CASSQPRRDRAHEQYF.

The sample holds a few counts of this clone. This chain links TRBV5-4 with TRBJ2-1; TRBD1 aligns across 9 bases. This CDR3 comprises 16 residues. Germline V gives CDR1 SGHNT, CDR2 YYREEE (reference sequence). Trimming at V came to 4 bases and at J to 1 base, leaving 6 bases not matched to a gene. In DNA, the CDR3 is TGTGCCAGCAGCCCGACAGGGGGAAAGTCCTACAATGAGCAGTTCTTC. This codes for CASSPTGGKSYNEQFF.

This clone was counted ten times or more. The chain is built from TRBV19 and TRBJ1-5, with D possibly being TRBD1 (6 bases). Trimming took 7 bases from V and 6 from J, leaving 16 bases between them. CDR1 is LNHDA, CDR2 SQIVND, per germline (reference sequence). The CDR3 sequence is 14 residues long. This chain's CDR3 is CASTQTGQSQPQHF. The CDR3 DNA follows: TGTGCCAGTACCCAGACAGGCCAGAGTCAGCCCCAGCATTTT. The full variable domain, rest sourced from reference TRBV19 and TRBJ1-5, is DGGITQSPKYLFRKEGQNVTLSCEQNLNHDAMYWYRQDPGQGLRLIYYSQIVNDFQKGDIAEGYSVSREKKESFPLTVTSAQKNPTAFYLCASTQTGQSQPQHFGDGTRLSIL.

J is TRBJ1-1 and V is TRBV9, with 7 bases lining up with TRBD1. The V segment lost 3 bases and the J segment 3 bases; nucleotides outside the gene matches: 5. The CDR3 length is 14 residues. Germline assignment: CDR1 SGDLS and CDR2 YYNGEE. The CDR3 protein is CASSGATGDTEAFF. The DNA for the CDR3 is TGTGCCAGCAGCGGGGCTACAGGGGACACTGAAGCTTTCTTT.

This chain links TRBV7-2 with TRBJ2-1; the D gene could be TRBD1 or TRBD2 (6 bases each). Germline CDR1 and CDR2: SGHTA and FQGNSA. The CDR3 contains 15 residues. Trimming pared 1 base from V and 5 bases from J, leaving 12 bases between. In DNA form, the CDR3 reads TGTGCCAGCAGCTTAGGGGGGGCGCTTGACAATGAGCAGTTCTTC. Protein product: CASSLGGALDNEQFF.

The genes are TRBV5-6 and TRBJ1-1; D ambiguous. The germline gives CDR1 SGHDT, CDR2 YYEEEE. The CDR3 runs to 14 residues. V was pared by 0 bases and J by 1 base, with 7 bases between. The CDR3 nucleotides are TGTGCCAGCAGCTTGGGAATAGCGAACACTGAAGCTTTCTTT. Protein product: CASSLGIANTEAFF.

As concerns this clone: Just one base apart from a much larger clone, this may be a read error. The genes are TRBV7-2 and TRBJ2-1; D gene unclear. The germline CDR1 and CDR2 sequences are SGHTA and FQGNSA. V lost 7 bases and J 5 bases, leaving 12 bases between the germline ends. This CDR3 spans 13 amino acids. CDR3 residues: CASNFNRDNEQFF. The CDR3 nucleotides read TGTGCCAGCAACTTTAACCGGGACAATGAGCAGTTCTTC.

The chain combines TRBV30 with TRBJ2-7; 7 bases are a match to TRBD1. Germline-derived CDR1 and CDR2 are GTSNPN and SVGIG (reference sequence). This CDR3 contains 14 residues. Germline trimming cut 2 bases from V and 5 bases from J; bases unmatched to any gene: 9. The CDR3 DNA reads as TGTGCCTGGAGTCCCGGACAGGTACCCCACGAGCAGTACTTC. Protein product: CAWSPGQVPHEQYF.

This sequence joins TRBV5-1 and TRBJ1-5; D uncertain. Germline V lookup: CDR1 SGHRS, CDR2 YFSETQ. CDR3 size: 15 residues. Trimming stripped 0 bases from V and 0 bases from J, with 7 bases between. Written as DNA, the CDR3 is TGCGCCAGCAGCTTGGGGACCTATAGCAATCAGCCCCAGCATTTT. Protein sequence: CASSLGTYSNQPQHF.

CDR3 region: CASSLTAEQYF. The CDR3 DNA reads TGTGCCAGCAGCTTAACGGCCGAGCAGTACTTC. The V gene is TRBV7-2, the J gene TRBJ2-7; no reliable D call. This CDR3 contains 11 residues. Germline lookup yields CDR1 SGHTA and CDR2 FQGNSA. Trimming shortened V by 2 bases and J by 6 bases, and 5 bases separated the two germline ends.

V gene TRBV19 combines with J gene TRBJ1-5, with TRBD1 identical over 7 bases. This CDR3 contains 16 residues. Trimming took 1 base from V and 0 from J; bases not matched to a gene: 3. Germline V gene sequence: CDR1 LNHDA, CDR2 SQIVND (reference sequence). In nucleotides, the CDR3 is TGTGCCAGTAGTATAGGAGGGACAGATAGCAATCAGCCCCAGCATTTT. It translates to CASSIGGTDSNQPQHF.

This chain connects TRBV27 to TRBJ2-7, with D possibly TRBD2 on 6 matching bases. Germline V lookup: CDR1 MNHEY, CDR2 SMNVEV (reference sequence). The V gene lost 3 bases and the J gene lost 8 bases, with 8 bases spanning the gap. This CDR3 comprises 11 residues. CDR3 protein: CASSFGGKQYF. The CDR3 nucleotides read TGTGCCAGCAGTTTCGGGGGTAAGCAGTACTTC.

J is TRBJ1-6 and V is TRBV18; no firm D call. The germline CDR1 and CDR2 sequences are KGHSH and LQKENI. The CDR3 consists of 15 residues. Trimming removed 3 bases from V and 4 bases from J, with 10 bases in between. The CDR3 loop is CASSPATGYNSPLHF. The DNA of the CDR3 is TGTGCCAGCTCACCCGCGACGGGTTATAATTCACCCCTCCACTTT.

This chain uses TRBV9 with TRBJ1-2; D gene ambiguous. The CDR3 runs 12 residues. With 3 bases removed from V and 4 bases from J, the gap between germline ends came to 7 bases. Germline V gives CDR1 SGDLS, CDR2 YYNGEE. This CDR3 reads CASSDDGYGYTF. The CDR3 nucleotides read TGTGCCAGCAGCGACGACGGCTATGGCTACACCTTC. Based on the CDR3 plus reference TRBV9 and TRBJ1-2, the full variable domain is DSGVTQTPKHLITATGQRVTLRCSPRSGDLSVYWYQQSLDQGLQFLIQYYNGEERAKGNILERFSAQQFPDLHSELNLSSLELGDSALYFCASSDDGYGYTFGSGTRLTVV.

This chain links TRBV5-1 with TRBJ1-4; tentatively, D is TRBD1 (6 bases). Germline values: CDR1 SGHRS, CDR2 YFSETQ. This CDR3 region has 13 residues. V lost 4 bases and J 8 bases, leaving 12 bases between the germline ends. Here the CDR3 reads CASSRGTSEKLFF. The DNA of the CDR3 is TGCGCCAGCAGCCGCGGGACATCCGAAAAACTGTTTTTT.

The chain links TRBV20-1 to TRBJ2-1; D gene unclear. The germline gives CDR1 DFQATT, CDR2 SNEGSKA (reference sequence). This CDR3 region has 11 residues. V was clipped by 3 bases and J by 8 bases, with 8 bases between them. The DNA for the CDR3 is TGCAGTGCTAGTCTCCGCGATGAGCAGTTCTTC. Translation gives CSASLRDEQFF.

The CDR3 loop reads CASSPPVADRKAFF. The CDR3 nucleotides read TGTGCCAGCTCACCACCGGTGGCTGACAGGAAAGCTTTCTTT. The chain uses TRBV18 and TRBJ1-1; D possibly corresponds to TRBD1 (6 bases). CDR3 length: 14 residues. V lost 0 bases, J lost 9 bases, and 14 bases lay in between. CDR1 is KGHSH and CDR2 is LQKENI in the germline V gene.

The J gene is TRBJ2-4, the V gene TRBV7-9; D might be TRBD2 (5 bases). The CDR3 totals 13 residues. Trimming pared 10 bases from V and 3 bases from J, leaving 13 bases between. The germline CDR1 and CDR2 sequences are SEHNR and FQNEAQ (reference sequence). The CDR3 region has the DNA TGTGCCACCTCGGGGTCTCTCAAAAACATTCAGTACTTC. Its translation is CATSGSLKNIQYF.

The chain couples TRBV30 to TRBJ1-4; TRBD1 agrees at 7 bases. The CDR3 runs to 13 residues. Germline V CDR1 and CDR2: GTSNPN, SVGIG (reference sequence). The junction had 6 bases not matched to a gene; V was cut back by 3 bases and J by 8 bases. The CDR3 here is CAWSRDSWEKLFF. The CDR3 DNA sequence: TGTGCCTGGAGCAGGGACAGCTGGGAAAAACTGTTTTTT. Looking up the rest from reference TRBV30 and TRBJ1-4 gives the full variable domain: SQTIHQWPATLVQPVGSPLSLECTVEGTSNPNLYWYRQAAGRGLQLLFYSVGIGQISSEVPQNLSASRPQDRQFILSSKKLLLSDSGFYLCAWSRDSWEKLFFGSGTQLSVL.

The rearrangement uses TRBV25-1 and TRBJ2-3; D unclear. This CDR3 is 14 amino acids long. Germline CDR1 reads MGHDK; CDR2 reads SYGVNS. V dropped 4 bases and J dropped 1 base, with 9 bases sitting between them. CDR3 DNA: TGTGCCAGCAGTGCAGTAAAGGGCACAGATACGCAGTATTTT. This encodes CASSAVKGTDTQYF. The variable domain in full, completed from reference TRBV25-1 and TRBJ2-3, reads EADIYQTPRYLVIGTGKKITLECSQTMGHDKMYWYQQDPGMELHLIHYSYGVNSTEKGDLSSESTVSRIRTEHFPLTLESARPSHTSQYLCASSAVKGTDTQYFGPGTRLTVL.